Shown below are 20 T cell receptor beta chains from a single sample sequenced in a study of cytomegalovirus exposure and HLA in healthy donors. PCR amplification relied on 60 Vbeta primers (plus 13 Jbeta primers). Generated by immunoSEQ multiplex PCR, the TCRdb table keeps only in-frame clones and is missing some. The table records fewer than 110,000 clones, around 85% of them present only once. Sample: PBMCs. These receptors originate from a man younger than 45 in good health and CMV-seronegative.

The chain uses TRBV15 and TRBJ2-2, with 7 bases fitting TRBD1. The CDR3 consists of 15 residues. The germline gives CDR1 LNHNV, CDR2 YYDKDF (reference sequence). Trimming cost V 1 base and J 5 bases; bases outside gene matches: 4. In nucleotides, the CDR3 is TGTGCCACCAGCAGAGTTCCAGGGGGAACCGGGGAGCTGTTTTTT. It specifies CATSRVPGGTGELFF.

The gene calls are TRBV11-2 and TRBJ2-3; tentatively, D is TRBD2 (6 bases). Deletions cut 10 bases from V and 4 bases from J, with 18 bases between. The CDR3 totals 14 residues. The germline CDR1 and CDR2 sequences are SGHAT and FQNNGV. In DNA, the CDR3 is TGTGCCACTTTCACCCAGGGACTTGCAGATACGCAGTATTTT. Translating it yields CATFTQGLADTQYF.

CDR3 nucleotides: TGTGCCAGCAGCCAAAAGCGGGAGACTTACAATGAGCAGTTCTTC. As protein: CASSQKRETYNEQFF. The chain is built from TRBV5-4 and TRBJ2-1; 8 positions match TRBD2. V shed 4 bases and J 4 bases; nucleotides not matched to a gene: 7. CDR1 is SGHNT and CDR2 is YYREEE in the germline V gene (reference sequence). There are 15 residues in the CDR3.

The CDR3 reads CSVAQQDYNEQFF. The DNA of the CDR3 is TGCAGCGTTGCACAGCAGGACTACAATGAGCAGTTCTTC. The chain has TRBV29-1 and TRBJ2-1, with unresolved D. Germline lookup yields CDR1 SQVTM and CDR2 ANQGSEA. The CDR3 runs to 13 residues. Deletions cut 4 bases from V and 3 bases from J, with 10 bases between.

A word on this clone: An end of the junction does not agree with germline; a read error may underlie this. CDR3 coding DNA: TGTGCCAGCAGCCTAGGACAGGGTACTAACGAGCAGTACTTC. Its translation: CASSLGQGTNEQYF. The chain couples TRBV13 to TRBJ2-7, with 8 bases that match TRBD1. Germline V gene sequence: CDR1 PRHDT, CDR2 FYEKMQ (reference sequence). CDR3 length: 14 residues.

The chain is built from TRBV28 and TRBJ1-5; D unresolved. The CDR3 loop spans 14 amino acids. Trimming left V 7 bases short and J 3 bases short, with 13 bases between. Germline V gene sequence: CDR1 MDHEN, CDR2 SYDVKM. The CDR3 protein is CASTLGGFNQPQHF. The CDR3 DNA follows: TGTGCCAGCACCCTGGGAGGATTCAATCAGCCCCAGCATTTT.

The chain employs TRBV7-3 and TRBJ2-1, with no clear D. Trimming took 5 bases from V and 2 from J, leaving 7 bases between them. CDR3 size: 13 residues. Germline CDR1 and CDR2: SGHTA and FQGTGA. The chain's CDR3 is CASSPGPYNEQFF. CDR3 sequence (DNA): TGTGCCAGCAGCCCGGGTCCCTACAATGAGCAGTTCTTC. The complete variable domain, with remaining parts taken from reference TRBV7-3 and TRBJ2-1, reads GAGVSQTPSNKVTEKGKYVELRCDPISGHTALYWYRQSLGQGPEFLIYFQGTGAADDSGLPNDRFFAVRPEGSVSTLKIQRTERGDSAVYLCASSPGPYNEQFFGPGTRLTVL.

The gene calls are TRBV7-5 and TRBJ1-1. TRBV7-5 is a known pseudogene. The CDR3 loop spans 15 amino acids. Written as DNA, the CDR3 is TGTGCCGGAAGGGATTCTCCGGGGGGGTGGACTGAAGCTTTCTTT. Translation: CAGRDSPGGWTEAFF.

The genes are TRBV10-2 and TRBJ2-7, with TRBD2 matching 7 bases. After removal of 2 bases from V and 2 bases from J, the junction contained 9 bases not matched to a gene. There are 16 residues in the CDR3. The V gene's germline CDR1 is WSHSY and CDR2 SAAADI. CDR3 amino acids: CASSERVGGSPYEQYF. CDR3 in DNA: TGCGCCAGCAGTGAGAGGGTCGGGGGGTCGCCCTACGAGCAGTACTTC.

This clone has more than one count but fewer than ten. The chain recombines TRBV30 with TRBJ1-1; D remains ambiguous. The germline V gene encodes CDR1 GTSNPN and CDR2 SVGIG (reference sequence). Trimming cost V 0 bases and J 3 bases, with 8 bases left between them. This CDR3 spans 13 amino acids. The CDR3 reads CAWSVSGHTEAFF. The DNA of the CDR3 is TGTGCCTGGAGTGTAAGTGGGCACACTGAAGCTTTCTTT. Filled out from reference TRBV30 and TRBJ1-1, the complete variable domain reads SQTIHQWPATLVQPVGSPLSLECTVEGTSNPNLYWYRQAAGRGLQLLFYSVGIGQISSEVPQNLSASRPQDRQFILSSKKLLLSDSGFYLCAWSVSGHTEAFFGQGTRLTVV.

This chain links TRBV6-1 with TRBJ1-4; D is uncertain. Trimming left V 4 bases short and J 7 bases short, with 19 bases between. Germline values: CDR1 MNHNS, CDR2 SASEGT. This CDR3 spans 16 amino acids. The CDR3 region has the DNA TGTGCCAGCAGTGGGGAGACTATGAGCCGAGGTGAAAAACTGTTTTTT. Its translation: CASSGETMSRGEKLFF.

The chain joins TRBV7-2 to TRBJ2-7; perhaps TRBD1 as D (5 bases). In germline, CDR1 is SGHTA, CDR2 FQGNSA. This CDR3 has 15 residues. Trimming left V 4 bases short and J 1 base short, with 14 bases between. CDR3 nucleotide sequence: TGTGCCAGCAGCTACGAGACAGAATATTCCTACGAGCAGTACTTC. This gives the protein CASSYETEYSYEQYF.

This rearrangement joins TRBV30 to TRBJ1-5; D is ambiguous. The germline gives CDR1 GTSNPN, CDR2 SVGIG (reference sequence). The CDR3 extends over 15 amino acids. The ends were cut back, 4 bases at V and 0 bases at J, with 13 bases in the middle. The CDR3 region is CAWNRELSSNQPQHF. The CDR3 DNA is TGTGCCTGGAATCGTGAGTTAAGTAGCAATCAGCCCCAGCATTTT.

The CDR3 sequence: CASSQVEDGYTF. The CDR3 DNA is TGTGCCAGTAGTCAAGTAGAGGATGGCTACACCTTC. V is TRBV19 and J is TRBJ1-2; D gene ambiguous. The V end was cut by 5 bases, the J end by 6 bases, with 10 bases between. Germline CDR1 and CDR2: LNHDA and SQIVND (reference sequence). The CDR3 is 12 residues long.

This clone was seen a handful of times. The CDR3 bases are TGCGCCAGCAGATGGAGGACGGCGGGCAATGAGCAGTTCTTC. Encoded protein: CASRWRTAGNEQFF. This sequence joins TRBV5-1 and TRBJ2-1, with D possibly TRBD2 on 5 matching bases. Germline V gene data show CDR1 as SGHRS and CDR2 as YFSETQ. This CDR3 spans 14 amino acids. V was trimmed by 5 bases and J by 6 bases, leaving 15 bases between them.

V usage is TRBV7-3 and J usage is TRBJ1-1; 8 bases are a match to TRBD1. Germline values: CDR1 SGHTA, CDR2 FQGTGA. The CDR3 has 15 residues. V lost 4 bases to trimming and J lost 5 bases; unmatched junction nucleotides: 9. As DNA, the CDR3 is TGTGCCAGCAGCTCGACCCCAGGGGGCGGTACTGAAGCTTTCTTT. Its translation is CASSSTPGGGTEAFF.

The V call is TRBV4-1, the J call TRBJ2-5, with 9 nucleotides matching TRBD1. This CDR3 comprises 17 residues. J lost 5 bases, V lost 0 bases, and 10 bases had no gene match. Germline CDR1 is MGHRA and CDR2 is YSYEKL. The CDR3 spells CASSQDRRDRVRETQYF. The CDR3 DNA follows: TGCGCCAGCAGCCAAGATCGCCGGGACAGGGTGAGGGAGACCCAGTACTTC.

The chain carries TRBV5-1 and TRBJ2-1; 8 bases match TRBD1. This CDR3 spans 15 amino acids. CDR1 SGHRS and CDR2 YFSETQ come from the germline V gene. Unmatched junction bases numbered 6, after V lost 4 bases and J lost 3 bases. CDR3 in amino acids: CASSPTGASYNEQFF. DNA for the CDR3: TGCGCCAGCAGCCCGACAGGGGCAAGCTACAATGAGCAGTTCTTC.

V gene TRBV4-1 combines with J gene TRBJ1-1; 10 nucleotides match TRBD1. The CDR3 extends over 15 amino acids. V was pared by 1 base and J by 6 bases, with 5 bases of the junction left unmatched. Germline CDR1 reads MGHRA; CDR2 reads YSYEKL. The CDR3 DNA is TGCGCCAGCAGCCAAGTCGGTGGGACAGGGGCTGAAGCTTTCTTT. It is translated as CASSQVGGTGAEAFF.

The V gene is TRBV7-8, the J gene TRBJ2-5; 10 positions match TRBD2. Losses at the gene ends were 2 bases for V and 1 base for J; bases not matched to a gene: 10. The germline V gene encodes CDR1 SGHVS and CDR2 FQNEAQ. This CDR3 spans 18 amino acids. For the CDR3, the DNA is TGTGCCAGCAGCTTAAAGCGGGGGGGATTAGTAGGCCAAGAGACCCAGTACTTC. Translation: CASSLKRGGLVGQETQYF.